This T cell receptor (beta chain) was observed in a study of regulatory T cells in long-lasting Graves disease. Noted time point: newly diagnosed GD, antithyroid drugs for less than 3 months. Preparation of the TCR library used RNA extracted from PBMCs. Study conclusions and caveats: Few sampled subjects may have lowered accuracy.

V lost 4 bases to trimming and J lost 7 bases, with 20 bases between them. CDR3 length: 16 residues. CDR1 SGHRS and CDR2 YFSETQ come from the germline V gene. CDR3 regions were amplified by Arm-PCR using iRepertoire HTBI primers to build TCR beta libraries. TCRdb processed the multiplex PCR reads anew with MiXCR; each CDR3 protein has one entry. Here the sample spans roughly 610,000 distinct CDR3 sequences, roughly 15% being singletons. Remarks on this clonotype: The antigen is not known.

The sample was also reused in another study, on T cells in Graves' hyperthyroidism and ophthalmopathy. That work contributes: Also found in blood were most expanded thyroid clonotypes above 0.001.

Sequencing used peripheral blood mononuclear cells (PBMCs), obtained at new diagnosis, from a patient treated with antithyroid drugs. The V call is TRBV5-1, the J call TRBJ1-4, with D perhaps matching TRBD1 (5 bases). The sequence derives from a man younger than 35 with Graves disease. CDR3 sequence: CASSPRVGARGEKLFF. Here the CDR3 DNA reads TGCGCCAGCAGCCCCAGGGTTGGGGCCCGTGGTGAAAAACTGTTTTTT.